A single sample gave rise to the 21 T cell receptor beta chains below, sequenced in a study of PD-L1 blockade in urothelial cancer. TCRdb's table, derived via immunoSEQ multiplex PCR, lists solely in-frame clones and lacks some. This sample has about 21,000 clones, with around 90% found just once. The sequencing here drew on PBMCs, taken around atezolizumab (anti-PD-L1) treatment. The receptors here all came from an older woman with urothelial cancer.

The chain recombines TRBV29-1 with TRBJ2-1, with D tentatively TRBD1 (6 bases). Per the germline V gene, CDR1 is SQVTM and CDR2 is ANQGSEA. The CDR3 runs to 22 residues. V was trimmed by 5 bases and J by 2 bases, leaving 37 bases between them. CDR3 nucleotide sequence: TGCAGCGTTTCCCATCTTGAGCAGACAGAGGGGGAGATGCTACAGACCTACAATGAGCAGTTCTTC. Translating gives CSVSHLEQTEGEMLQTYNEQFF.

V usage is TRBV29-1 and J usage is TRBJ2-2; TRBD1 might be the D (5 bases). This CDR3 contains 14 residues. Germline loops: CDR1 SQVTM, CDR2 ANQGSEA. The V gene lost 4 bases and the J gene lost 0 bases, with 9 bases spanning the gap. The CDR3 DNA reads TGCAGCGTTGTCCCAGGGACGAACACCGGGGAGCTGTTTTTT. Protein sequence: CSVVPGTNTGELFF.

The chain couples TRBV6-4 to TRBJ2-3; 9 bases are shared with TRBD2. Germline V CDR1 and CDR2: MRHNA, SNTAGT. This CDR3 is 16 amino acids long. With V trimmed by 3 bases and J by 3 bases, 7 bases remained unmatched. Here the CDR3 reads CASSEVSGRITDTQYF. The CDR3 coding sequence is TGTGCCAGCAGTGAAGTTAGCGGGAGAATAACAGATACGCAGTATTTT.

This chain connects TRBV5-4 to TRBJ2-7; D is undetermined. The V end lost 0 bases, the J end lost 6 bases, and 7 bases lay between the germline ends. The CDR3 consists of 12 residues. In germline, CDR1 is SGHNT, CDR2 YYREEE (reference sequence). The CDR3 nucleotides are TGTGCCAGCAGCTTGGACTATAGCGAGCAGTACTTC. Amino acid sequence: CASSLDYSEQYF.

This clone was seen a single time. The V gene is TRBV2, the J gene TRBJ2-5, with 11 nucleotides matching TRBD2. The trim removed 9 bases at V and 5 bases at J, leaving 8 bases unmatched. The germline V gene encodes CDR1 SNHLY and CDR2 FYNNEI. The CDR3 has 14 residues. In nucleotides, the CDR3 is TGTGCCAGTGTAGCGGGAGGGCCTTGGGAGACCCAGTACTTC. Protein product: CASVAGGPWETQYF.

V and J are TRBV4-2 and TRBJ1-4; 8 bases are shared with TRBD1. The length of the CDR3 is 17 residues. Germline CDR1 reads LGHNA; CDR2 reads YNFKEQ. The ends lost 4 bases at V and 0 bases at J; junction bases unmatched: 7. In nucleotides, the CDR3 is TGTGCCAGCAGCCCGGGACAGGTTGCCTCAACTAATGAAAAACTGTTTTTT. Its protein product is CASSPGQVASTNEKLFF.

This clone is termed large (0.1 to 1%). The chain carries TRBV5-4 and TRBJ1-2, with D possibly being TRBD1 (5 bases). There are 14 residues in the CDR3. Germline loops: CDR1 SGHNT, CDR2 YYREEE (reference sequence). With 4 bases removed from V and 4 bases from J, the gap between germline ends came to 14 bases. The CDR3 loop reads CASSAGLFSYGYTF. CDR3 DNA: TGTGCCAGCAGCGCGGGACTTTTTTCCTATGGCTACACCTTC.

The CDR3 reads CASSPHSMNTEAFF. The CDR3 DNA reads TGTGCCAGCAGCCCGCACAGCATGAACACTGAAGCTTTCTTT. This chain uses TRBV7-2 with TRBJ1-1; no definite D call. Germline V lookup: CDR1 SGHTA, CDR2 FQGNSA. The CDR3 contains 14 residues. The ends were cut back, 5 bases at V and 0 bases at J, with 10 bases in the middle.

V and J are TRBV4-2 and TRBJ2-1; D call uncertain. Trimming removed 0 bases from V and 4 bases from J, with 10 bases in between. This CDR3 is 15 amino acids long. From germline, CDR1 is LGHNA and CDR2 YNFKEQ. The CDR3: CASSQDETGYNEQFF. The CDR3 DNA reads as TGTGCCAGCAGCCAAGATGAGACTGGGTACAATGAGCAGTTCTTC.

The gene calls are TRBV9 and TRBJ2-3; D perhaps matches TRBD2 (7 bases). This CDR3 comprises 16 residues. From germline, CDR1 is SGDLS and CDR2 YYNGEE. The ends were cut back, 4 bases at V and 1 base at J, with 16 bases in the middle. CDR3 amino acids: CASSIKGGSRTDTQYF. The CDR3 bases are TGTGCCAGCAGCATCAAGGGGGGGAGCCGCACAGATACGCAGTATTTT.

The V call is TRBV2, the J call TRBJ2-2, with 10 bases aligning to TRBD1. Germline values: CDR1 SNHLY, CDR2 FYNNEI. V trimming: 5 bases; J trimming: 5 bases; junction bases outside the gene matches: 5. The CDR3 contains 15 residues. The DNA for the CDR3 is TGTGCCAGCAGTCCCGACAGGGGGCGAACCGGGGAGCTGTTTTTT. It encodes CASSPDRGRTGELFF.

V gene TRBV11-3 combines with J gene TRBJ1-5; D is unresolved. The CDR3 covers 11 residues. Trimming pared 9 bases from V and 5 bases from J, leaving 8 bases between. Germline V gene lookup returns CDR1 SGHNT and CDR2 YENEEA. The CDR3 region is CARCTYQPQHF. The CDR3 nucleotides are TGTGCCAGGTGCACTTATCAGCCCCAGCATTTT.

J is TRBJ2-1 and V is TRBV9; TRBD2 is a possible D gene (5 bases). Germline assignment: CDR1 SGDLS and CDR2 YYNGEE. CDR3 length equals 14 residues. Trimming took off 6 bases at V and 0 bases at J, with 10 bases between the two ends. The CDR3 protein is CASNRGYSYNEQFF. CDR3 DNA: TGTGCCAGCAACCGCGGGTACTCCTACAATGAGCAGTTCTTC.

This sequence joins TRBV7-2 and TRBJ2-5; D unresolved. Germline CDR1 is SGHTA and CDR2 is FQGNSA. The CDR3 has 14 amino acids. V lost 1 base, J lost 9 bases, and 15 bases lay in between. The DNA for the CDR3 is TGTGCCAGCAGCTTAGGGAGCCATGGTGCACCCCAGTACTTC. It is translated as CASSLGSHGAPQYF.

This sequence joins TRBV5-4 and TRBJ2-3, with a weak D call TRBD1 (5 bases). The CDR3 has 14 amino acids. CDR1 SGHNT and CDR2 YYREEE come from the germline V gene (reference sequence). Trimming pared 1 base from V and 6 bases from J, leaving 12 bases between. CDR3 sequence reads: CASSLKQGSDTQYF. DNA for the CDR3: TGTGCCAGCAGCTTGAAGCAGGGCTCGGATACGCAGTATTTT.

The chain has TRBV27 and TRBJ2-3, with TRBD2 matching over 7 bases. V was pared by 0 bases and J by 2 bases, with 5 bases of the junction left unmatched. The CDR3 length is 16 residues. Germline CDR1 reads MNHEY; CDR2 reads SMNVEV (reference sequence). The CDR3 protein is CASSLSTGGSTDTQYF. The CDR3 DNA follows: TGTGCCAGCAGTTTATCCACGGGAGGTTCCACAGATACGCAGTATTTT.

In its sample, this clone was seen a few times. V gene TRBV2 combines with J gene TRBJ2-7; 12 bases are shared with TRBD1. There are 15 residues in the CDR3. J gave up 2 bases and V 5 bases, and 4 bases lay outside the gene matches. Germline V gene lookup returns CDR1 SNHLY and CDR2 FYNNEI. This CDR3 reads CASSPGQGAAYEQYF. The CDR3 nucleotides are TGTGCCAGCAGTCCGGGACAGGGGGCGGCCTACGAGCAGTACTTC.

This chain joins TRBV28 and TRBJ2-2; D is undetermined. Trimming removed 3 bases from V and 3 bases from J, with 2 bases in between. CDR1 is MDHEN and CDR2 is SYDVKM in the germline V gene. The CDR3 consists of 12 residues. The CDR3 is CASSFYTGELFF. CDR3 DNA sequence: TGTGCCAGCAGTTTCTACACCGGGGAGCTGTTTTTT.

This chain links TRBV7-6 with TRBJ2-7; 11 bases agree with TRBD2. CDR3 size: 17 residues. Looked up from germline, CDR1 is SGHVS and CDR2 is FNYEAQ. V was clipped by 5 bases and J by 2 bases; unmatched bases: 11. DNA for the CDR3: TGTGCCAGCAGCCGAGCACCCTTGACTAGCGGGGCCTACGAGCAGTACTTC. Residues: CASSRAPLTSGAYEQYF.

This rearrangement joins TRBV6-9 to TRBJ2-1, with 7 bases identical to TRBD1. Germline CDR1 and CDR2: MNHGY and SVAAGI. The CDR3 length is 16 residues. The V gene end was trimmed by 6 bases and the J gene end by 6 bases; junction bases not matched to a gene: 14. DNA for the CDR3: TGTGCCAGCAGGACTGGACCGGGACAGCGAACCAATGAGCAGTTCTTC. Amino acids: CASRTGPGQRTNEQFF.

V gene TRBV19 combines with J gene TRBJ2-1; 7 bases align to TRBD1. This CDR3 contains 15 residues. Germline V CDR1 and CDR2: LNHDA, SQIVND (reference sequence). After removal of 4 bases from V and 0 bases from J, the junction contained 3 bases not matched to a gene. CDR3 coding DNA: TGTGCCAGTAGTACGCGGACAGGCTCCTACAATGAGCAGTTCTTC. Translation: CASSTRTGSYNEQFF.